The clone carrying this TCR beta chain came up many times. The antigen remains unidentified. Documented time point: pre-sensitization, week 0. Indicated treatment: therapeutic diphenylcyclopropenone sensitization with weekly scalp DPC. At patch-test visits, sampling came before the patch test. These data come from a study of human T cells and chemical hapten exposure. As for the study in general: Chiefly women, the patients showed alopecia areata, totalis or universalis. Findings of the study overall: TCRs at high frequency, those above 1 in 1000, did not change with DPC sensitization.

The CDR3 spans 14 residues. Germline lookup yields CDR1 LGHNA and CDR2 YNFKEQ. J lost 6 bases, V lost 2 bases, and 3 bases had no gene match. The library labeled individual cDNA molecules by adding unique molecular identifiers to them. TCRdb processed the RACE reads anew with MiXCR; each CDR3 protein has one entry. Among over 300,000 distinct CDR3 sequences, roughly 5.3% were seen once, and the ten largest hold 2.5% to 3%. The source is a woman aged 50 to 60 with alopecia areata. Some clones in this sample may be carry-over from other donors' samples. The sample was whole blood, taken in connection with sensitization to the hapten diphenylcyclopropenone (DPC). This chain uses TRBV4-2 with TRBJ1-5, with 8 bases lining up with TRBD1. CDR3 residues: CASSQTQGGQPQHF. The CDR3 region has the DNA TGTGCCAGCAGCCAAACACAGGGGGGTCAGCCCCAGCATTTT.